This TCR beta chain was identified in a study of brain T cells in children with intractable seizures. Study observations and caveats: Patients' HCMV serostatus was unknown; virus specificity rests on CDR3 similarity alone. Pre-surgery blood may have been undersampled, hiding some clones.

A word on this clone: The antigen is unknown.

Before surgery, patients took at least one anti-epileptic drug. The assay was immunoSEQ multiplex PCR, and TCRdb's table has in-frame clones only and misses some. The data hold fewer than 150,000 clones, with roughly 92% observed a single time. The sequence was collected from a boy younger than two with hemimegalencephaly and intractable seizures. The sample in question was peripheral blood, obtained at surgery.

CDR3 sequence (DNA): TGTGCCAGCAGCGTAGCAGATTTGGGAGGAAACACCATATATTTT. Its translation is CASSVADLGGNTIYF. V usage is TRBV9 and J usage is TRBJ1-3, with D uncertain. V was clipped by 0 bases and J by 4 bases, with 11 bases between them. In germline, CDR1 is SGDLS, CDR2 YYNGEE. The length of the CDR3 is 15 residues.